These T cell receptor beta chains were read from a single sample in a study of blood T cell repertoires in COVID-19. TCRdb keeps only in-frame clones here, not all; method: immunoSEQ multiplex PCR. Here the sample spans over 200,000 clones, roughly 87% being singletons. The sequencing input was peripheral blood. Receptors were obtained from a man between 35 and 55 years old with active or convalescent COVID-19. Each CDR3 is given with its conserved first and last residue. Each record gives: V gene, clone size, D gene, J gene, CDR3 length, CDR3 protein, CDR3 DNA. A D gene is named only where the DNA matches it firmly. The size entry is marked missing in some rows and otherwise reads once, few, many or a size class.

TRBV28	NA	TRBD1	TRBJ1-4	15	CASSLSGQGNEKLFF	TGTGCCAGCAGTTTATCGGGACAGGGAAATGAAAAACTGTTTTTT
TRBV10-2	few	NA	TRBJ2-1	17	CASSEQAARHSYNEQFF	TGCGCCAGCAGTGAACAAGCAGCCAGACACTCCTACAATGAGCAGTTCTTC
TRBV19	NA	TRBD1	TRBJ2-1	13	CASSMTGQDEQFF	TGTGCCAGTAGTATGACAGGGCAGGATGAGCAGTTCTTC
TRBV28	once	NA	TRBJ1-1	12	CASSLEGEEAFF	TGTGCCAGCAGTTTAGAGGGGGAGGAAGCTTTCTTT
TRBV3-1/TRBV3-2	NA	TRBD2	TRBJ2-3	16	CASSLPLAGGLDTQYF	TGTGCCAGCAGCCTTCCACTAGCGGGAGGGCTAGATACGCAGTATTTT
TRBV6-5	NA	NA	TRBJ1-5	16	CASSYSGAGANQPQHF	TGTGCCAGCAGTTACAGTGGGGCAGGGGCTAATCAGCCCCAGCATTTT
TRBV11-3	NA	NA	TRBJ1-1	15	CASSSGTGVNTEAFF	TGTGCCAGCAGCTCCGGGACGGGGGTGAACACTGAAGCTTTCTTT
TRBV12-3/TRBV12-4	once	NA	TRBJ2-5	13	CASSIDGLVTQYF	TGTGCCAGCAGTATAGACGGCCTAGTGACCCAGTACTTC
TRBV28	NA	TRBD1	TRBJ2-7	14	CASSSPTGGSEQYF	TGTGCCAGCAGTTCCCCGACAGGGGGCAGCGAGCAGTACTTC
TRBV6-5	once	NA	TRBJ1-1	14	CASSYLGGGTEAFF	TGTGCCAGCAGTTACCTGGGAGGAGGGACTGAAGCTTTCTTT
TRBV27	NA	TRBD2	TRBJ2-3	16	CASSLLSGVRTDTQYF	TGTGCCAGCAGTTTATTGAGCGGGGTTCGCACAGATACGCAGTATTTT
TRBV6-1	NA	NA	TRBJ2-7	14	CASSEQDQGRVEYF	TGTGCCAGCAGTGAGCAGGACCAGGGTAGGGTGGAGTACTTC
TRBV28	NA	NA	TRBJ1-3	16	CASSFADRVSGNTIYF	TGTGCCAGCAGTTTTGCCGACAGAGTCTCTGGAAACACCATATATTTT
TRBV10-3	NA	NA	TRBJ2-1	17	CAISESSARRGSNEQFF	TGTGCCATCAGTGAGTCGAGCGCCCGCAGGGGTAGCAATGAGCAGTTCTTC
TRBV27	NA	TRBD1	TRBJ2-7	15	CASSLSGQGAREQYF	TGTGCCAGCAGTTTATCGGGACAGGGGGCGCGCGAGCAGTACTTC
TRBV19	few	NA	TRBJ1-3	13	CASSQGSGNTIYF	TGTGCCAGTAGCCAGGGGTCTGGAAACACCATATATTTT
TRBV23-1	NA	TRBD1	TRBJ2-3	15	CASGGDREIADTQYF	TGCGCCAGCGGGGGGGACAGGGAGATTGCAGATACGCAGTATTTT
TRBV2	NA	TRBD2	TRBJ2-2	15	CASKLAGGDTGELFF	TGTGCCAGCAAGTTAGCGGGGGGAGACACCGGGGAGCTGTTTTTT
TRBV30	NA	NA	TRBJ1-5	15	CAWSWGRGRDQPQHF	TGTGCCTGGAGTTGGGGCAGGGGAAGGGACCAGCCCCAGCATTTT
TRBV19	NA	NA	TRBJ1-1	16	CATRWTGSTPNTEAFF	TGTGCCACCCGATGGACTGGCTCGACCCCGAACACTGAAGCTTTCTTT
TRBV5-6	NA	NA	TRBJ1-2	13	CASSGGDNYGYTF	TGTGCCAGCAGCGGTGGAGATAACTATGGCTACACCTTC
TRBV27	many	NA	TRBJ1-6	12	CASSFRDSPLHF	TGTGCCAGCAGTTTCAGGGATTCACCCCTCCACTTT
TRBV15	few	NA	TRBJ2-7	14	CATSRDLGSREQYF	TGTGCCACCAGCAGAGATCTCGGCTCGAGGGAGCAGTACTTC
TRBV5-6	NA	NA	TRBJ1-4	15	CASSLAAGAGEKLFF	TGTGCCAGCAGCTTGGCCGCAGGGGCGGGTGAAAAACTGTTTTTT
TRBV9	NA	TRBD1	TRBJ1-2	15	CASSSTGTANYGYTF	TGTGCCAGCAGCTCGACCGGGACAGCTAACTATGGCTACACCTTC
TRBV5-3	NA	NA	TRBJ1-1	13	CARSLRQGIQAFF	TGTGCCAGAAGCCTGAGGCAGGGTATCCAAGCTTTCTTT
TRBV28	NA	NA	TRBJ1-1	13	CASSLGGNTEAFF	TGTGCCAGCAGTCTAGGCGGTAACACTGAAGCTTTCTTT
TRBV5-6	NA	NA	TRBJ2-1	12	CASSLGPNEQFF	TGTGCCAGCAGCTTGGGGCCCAATGAGCAGTTCTTC
TRBV19	once	NA	TRBJ1-4	13	CASSMESNEKLFF	TGTGCCAGTAGTATGGAGTCTAATGAAAAACTGTTTTTT
TRBV28	NA	TRBD1	TRBJ1-5	15	CASSPGHRGDQPQHF	TGTGCCAGCAGTCCAGGCCACAGGGGTGATCAGCCCCAGCATTTT
TRBV12-3/TRBV12-4	NA	NA	TRBJ1-2	11	CASTYRDGYTF	TGTGCCAGCACCTACCGAGATGGCTACACCTTC
TRBV19	NA	NA	TRBJ1-6	18	CASSIFYQGGRGNSPLHF	TGTGCCAGTAGTATTTTCTACCAAGGTGGGAGGGGTAATTCACCCCTCCACTTT
TRBV6-2/TRBV6-3	NA	NA	TRBJ2-2	14	CASSYSLSSGELFF	TGTGCCAGCAGTTACTCTTTAAGCTCGGGGGAGCTGTTTTTT
TRBV3-1/TRBV3-2	NA	NA	TRBJ1-5	15	CASSQDDSSNQPQHF	TGTGCCAGCAGCCAAGATGACAGTAGCAATCAGCCCCAGCATTTT
TRBV30	once	NA	TRBJ2-7	14	CAWSVQGRSYEQYF	TGTGCCTGGAGTGTACAGGGCAGATCCTACGAGCAGTACTTC
TRBV25-1	NA	NA	TRBJ1-2	12	CASRAGTSGYTF	TGTGCCAGCAGGGCAGGGACTTCTGGCTACACCTTC
TRBV27	NA	NA	TRBJ1-6	13	CASSPRDRSPLHF	TGTGCCAGCAGTCCCCGAGACAGGTCACCCCTCCACTTT
TRBV30	few	NA	TRBJ1-2	17	CAWGRDNPTIANYGYTF	TGTGCCTGGGGCCGGGACAATCCTACTATTGCTAACTATGGCTACACCTTC
TRBV28	once	TRBD1	TRBJ1-2	15	CASSTSGQGAWGYTF	TGTGCCAGCAGTACCTCGGGACAGGGGGCTTGGGGCTACACCTTC
TRBV28	NA	TRBD1	TRBJ1-4	17	CASSSRDRASTNEKLFF	TGTGCCAGCAGTTCCCGGGACAGGGCTTCAACTAATGAAAAACTGTTTTTT
TRBV3-1/TRBV3-2	NA	NA	TRBJ1-1	12	CASSPLDSEAFF	TGTGCCAGCAGCCCCCTCGACAGTGAAGCTTTCTTT
TRBV27	NA	NA	TRBJ2-3	12	CASSLGGDTQYF	TGTGCCAGCAGTTTGGGGGGAGATACGCAGTATTTT
TRBV2	NA	NA	TRBJ2-1	15	CASRPGRNPPNEQFF	TGTGCCAGCAGGCCGGGTCGGAATCCCCCCAATGAGCAGTTCTTC
TRBV6-5	NA	TRBD2	TRBJ2-3	16	CASSSGTSELSDTQYF	TGTGCCAGCAGTTCAGGGACTAGCGAGCTATCAGATACGCAGTATTTT
TRBV19	once	TRBD1	TRBJ1-6	15	CASSRRTGGNSPLHF	TGTGCCAGTAGTAGAAGGACAGGGGGAAATTCACCCCTCCACTTT
TRBV24-1	NA	TRBD2	TRBJ2-1	16	CATSDRTSGGSDEQFF	TGTGCCACCAGTGACCGGACTAGCGGGGGAAGCGATGAGCAGTTCTTC
TRBV11-3	NA	NA	TRBJ2-5	14	CASSLRGSGETQYF	TGTGCCAGCAGCTTGAGAGGGTCGGGAGAGACCCAGTACTTC
TRBV27	NA	TRBD1	TRBJ1-2	14	CASSHEIRDSPYTF	TGTGCCAGCAGCCATGAGATACGGGACAGCCCCTACACCTTC
TRBV7-9	NA	NA	TRBJ1-2	12	CASSLDGYGYTF	TGTGCCAGCAGCTTAGACGGCTATGGCTACACCTTC
TRBV28	once	NA	TRBJ1-1	14	CASIIQDGPTEAFF	TGTGCCAGCATTATACAGGATGGCCCCACTGAAGCTTTCTTT
TRBV4-1	once	NA	TRBJ2-7	17	CASSPANRGLGSYEQYF	TGCGCCAGCAGCCCCGCAAACAGGGGACTTGGCTCCTACGAGCAGTACTTC
TRBV18	NA	TRBD1	TRBJ2-3	15	CASSPRTGGIDTQYF	TGTGCCAGCTCACCTCGGACAGGGGGTATAGATACGCAGTATTTT
TRBV4-1	once	TRBD2	TRBJ2-2	19	CASSRRLAGGLVFTGELFF	TGCGCCAGCAGCCGAAGACTAGCGGGAGGCCTCGTATTCACCGGGGAGCTGTTTTTT
TRBV6-5	NA	NA	TRBJ1-5	12	CASRQGRQPQHF	TGTGCCAGCAGGCAGGGCAGGCAGCCCCAGCATTTT
TRBV2	NA	NA	TRBJ1-6	14	CASSPAGVESPLHF	TGTGCCAGCAGCCCGGCAGGGGTGGAATCACCCCTCCACTTT
TRBV6-6	few	TRBD1	TRBJ1-2	14	CATDRTGLKNGYTF	TGTGCCACCGACCGGACAGGTTTAAAGAATGGCTACACCTTC
TRBV7-2	NA	TRBD1	TRBJ2-2	16	CASSLTGTGDTGELFF	TGTGCCAGCAGCTTAACCGGGACAGGGGACACCGGGGAGCTGTTTTTT
TRBV29-1	few	TRBD1	TRBJ1-5	14	CSVTGTDPNQPQHF	TGCAGCGTAACCGGGACAGACCCCAATCAGCCCCAGCATTTT
TRBV7-3	NA	TRBD1	TRBJ1-2	16	CASSPRTGEGNYGYTF	TGTGCCAGCAGCCCGCGGACAGGGGAGGGAAACTATGGCTACACCTTC